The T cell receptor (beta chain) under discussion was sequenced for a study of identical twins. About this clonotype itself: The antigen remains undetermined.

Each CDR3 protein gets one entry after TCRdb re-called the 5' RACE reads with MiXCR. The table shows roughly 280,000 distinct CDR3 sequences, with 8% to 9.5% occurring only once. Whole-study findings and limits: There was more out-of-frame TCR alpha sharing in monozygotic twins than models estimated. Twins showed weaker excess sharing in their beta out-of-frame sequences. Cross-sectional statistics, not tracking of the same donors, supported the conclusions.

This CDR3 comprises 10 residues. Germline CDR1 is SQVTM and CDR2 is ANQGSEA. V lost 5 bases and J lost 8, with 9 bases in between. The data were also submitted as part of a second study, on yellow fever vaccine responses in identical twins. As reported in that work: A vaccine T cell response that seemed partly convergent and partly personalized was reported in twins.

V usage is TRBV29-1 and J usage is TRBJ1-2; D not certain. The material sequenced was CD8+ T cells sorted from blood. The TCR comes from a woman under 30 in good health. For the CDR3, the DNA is TGCAGCGTTCAAGGGTTGGGCTACACCTTC. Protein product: CSVQGLGYTF.